Presented here are 11 T cell receptor beta chains from one specimen sequenced in a study of vaccination and CD4 T cells after COVID-19. Which antigens these TCRs recognize remains unknown. Treatment: roughly nine-day PBMC culture with coronavirus spike peptide pools or control peptides (ViraFEST assay). The Oncomine TCR Beta short-read assay was what sequenced the DNA obtained from cultured CD4+ T cells. TCRdb re-called the PCR reads with MiXCR, one entry per CDR3 protein. The sample has some 9,600 distinct CDR3 sequences, nearly 25% seen once. Material: CD4+ T cells from blood, cultured in vitro, obtained before SARS-CoV-2 vaccination. The receptors shown here come from a human donor who received a COVID-19 vaccine.

This chain joins TRBV10-3 and TRBJ2-7, with D perhaps TRBD1 (7 bases). The CDR3 sequence is 13 residues long. V gave up 3 bases and J gave up 6 bases, with 12 bases separating them. In germline, CDR1 is ENHRY, CDR2 SYGVKD. CDR3 in amino acids: CAISDRGEGEQYV. The CDR3 coding sequence is TGTGCCATCAGTGACAGGGGGGAAGGCGAGCAGTACGTC.

This clonotype has a handful of counts. V is TRBV12-3 or TRBV12-4 and J is TRBJ1-5, with D hard to call. The CDR3 length is 12 residues. Between the trimmed V and J ends, which lost 3 bases and 7 bases, there was a span of 7 bases. This CDR3 reads CASSFPRQPQHF. CDR3 bases: TGTGCCAGCAGTTTCCCTCGACAGCCCCAGCATTTT.

This clonotype showed up just once. At one boundary the junction diverges from the germline segment, which might be a read error. V and J are TRBV5-1 and TRBJ1-1; 7 bases match TRBD1. CDR1 SGHRS and CDR2 YFSETQ come from the germline V gene. The CDR3 runs to 15 residues. The CDR3 DNA sequence: TGCGCCAGTAGCTACCCGGGACAGAGGAACACTGAAGCTTTCTTT. It yields the protein CASSYPGQRNTEAFF.

Worth noting for this clonotype: A read error may produce the germline difference seen at one junction end. CDR3 loop: CANSQDTGNQPQHF. Here the CDR3 DNA reads TGTGCCAACAGCCAAGATACTGGTAATCAGCCCCAGCATTTT. The chain couples TRBV4-2 to TRBJ1-5; D unresolved. CDR3 length equals 14 residues. CDR1 is LGHNA, CDR2 YNFKEQ, per germline.

J is TRBJ1-3 and V is TRBV20-1, with 8 bases that match TRBD1. Germline-derived CDR1 and CDR2 are DFQATT and SNEGSKA (reference sequence). The V gene end was trimmed by 0 bases and the J gene end by 2 bases; junction bases not matched to a gene: 9. The CDR3 runs 17 residues. The CDR3 is CSARDPTGQGTGNTIYF. The CDR3 DNA reads TGCAGTGCTAGAGACCCAACCGGACAGGGAACTGGAAACACCATATATTTT.

This clonotype was picked up a small number of times. This sequence joins TRBV6-4 and TRBJ2-3, with a possible D match to TRBD2 (6 bases). The CDR3 runs to 13 residues. Germline CDR1 MRHNA, CDR2 SNTAGT. Trimming removed 8 bases from V and 1 base from J, with 10 bases in between. The CDR3 region is CASGEVGTDTQYF. Here the CDR3 DNA reads TGTGCCAGCGGGGAGGTGGGCACAGATACGCAGTATTTT.

The CDR3 sequence is CSAGPRLGGQETQYF. The CDR3 bases are TGCAGTGCTGGGCCCAGACTAGGGGGCCAAGAGACCCAGTACTTC. The chain carries TRBV20-1 and TRBJ2-5; D tentatively reads TRBD1 or TRBD2 (6 bases each). Per the germline V gene, CDR1 is DFQATT and CDR2 is SNEGSKA (reference sequence). With 5 bases removed from V and 1 base from J, the gap between germline ends came to 17 bases. This CDR3 has 15 residues.

The V call is TRBV19, the J call TRBJ1-2; D is possibly TRBD1 (5 bases). Trimming cost V 5 bases and J 1 base, with 11 bases left between them. Germline values: CDR1 LNHDA, CDR2 SQIVND (reference sequence). There are 14 residues in the CDR3. Here the CDR3 reads CASSFRAVNYGYTF. CDR3 nucleotides: TGTGCCAGTAGTTTCAGGGCGGTTAACTATGGCTACACCTTC.

The rearrangement links TRBV11-2 to TRBJ2-3, with 10 bases matching TRBD2. The CDR3 length is 16 residues. The V gene's germline CDR1 is SGHAT and CDR2 FQNNGV. The J segment lost 2 bases and the V segment lost 6 bases, leaving 8 bases of the junction unmatched. The CDR3 loop is CASRQIAGGATDTQYF. DNA for the CDR3: TGTGCCAGCAGACAAATAGCGGGGGGCGCCACAGATACGCAGTATTTT.

This clonotype was seen only a few times. J is TRBJ1-2 and V is TRBV20-1, with D possibly being TRBD1 (5 bases). Germline CDR1 DFQATT, CDR2 SNEGSKA (reference sequence). The CDR3 runs to 12 residues. The CDR3 loop is CSILRGTYGYTF. The CDR3, as DNA: TGCAGCATCCTTCGGGGGACCTATGGCTACACCTTC.

This clonotype occurred a few times. V and J are TRBV30 and TRBJ2-2; D remains ambiguous. The V and J ends lost 4 bases and 7 bases respectively, with 16 bases between them. This CDR3 comprises 14 residues. The germline V gene has CDR1 GTSNPN and CDR2 SVGIG (reference sequence). In nucleotides, the CDR3 is TGTGCCTGGAAAGCCAGAGCTGGAGACGGGGAGCTGTTTTTT. Amino acids: CAWKARAGDGELFF.